This T cell receptor (beta chain) appears in the sequencing data of a study of early T cells in non-severe SARS-CoV-2 infection (dated by TCRdb to the early 2020s). The study in broad terms: TCR sequencing used bulk RNA from unsorted whole blood, so alpha and beta chains could not be paired.

This clonotype occurred a few times. The antigen this receptor binds is unknown. Base qualities are not provided; no much larger clone lies one nucleotide away. The full study reports these points: VDJdb matching was skewed toward anti-spike CD8 responses and likely underestimated virus-specific expansions, missing private and CD4 specificities.

A case-control design nested within a healthcare worker cohort in London, UK, was used, with weekly nasopharyngeal swab PCR tests and blood sampling performed. Healthcare workers were recruited between 23 and 31 March 2020, during the week of the UK lockdown, and were followed weekly for up to roughly 16 weeks. The library was prepared using 5' RACE. Sequencing took place on a NextSeq 500. Unique molecular identifiers were attached to individual cDNA molecules in the TCR library protocol so that sequencing error and PCR bias could be corrected. Sequencing covered both TCR alpha and beta chains, and within each sample the abundances of alpha and beta sequences were tightly co-correlated. From the authors' description of their analysis: V gene, J gene and CDR3 annotation of TCR sequences was performed with Decombinator V4. TCRs were defined as expanded if a significant change between any two time points was detected under a Poisson model with p below 0.0001. TCR abundances were normalised to the total number of TCRs sequenced per sample and were expressed as counts per million. MAIT TCRs were defined by TRAV1-2 paired with TRAJ12, TRAJ20 or TRAJ33, and iNKT TCRs by TRAV10 paired with TRAJ18. A search of VDJdb, accessed on 1 November 2021, was run for TCRs annotated to CMV, EBV and SARS-CoV-2, with TCRs annotated for multiple antigens excluded. TCRdb reworked the public reads: Q25 trimming with fastp, MiXCR clone assembly, productive beta chains retained. Entries are consolidated by CDR3 protein sequence, retaining the most common genes and DNA. Clone size and V and J calls follow TCRdb, not the original study. The sample has approximately 74,000 distinct CDR3 sequences on record, more than 13% of them singletons. The ten largest clones add up to approximately 11% of the sample.

The junction carries 13 bases between V and J, which are trimmed by 0 bases and 8 bases respectively. The germline V gene (reference sequence) provides CDR1 LGHDT and CDR2 YNNKEL. CDR3 length: 14 amino acids, cysteine to phenylalanine. Of all the DNA, just the CDR3 is kept, 42 bases in frame from base 1. This clonotype was sampled from an adult who was a healthcare worker with PCR-confirmed SARS-CoV-2 infection or an uninfected control (not recorded which). This chain joins TRBV3-1 to TRBJ1-2; a tentative D match to TRBD1 spans 5 bases. What was sequenced was whole blood. At the DNA level, the sequence is TGTGCCAGCAGCCAAGAAAACACAGGACGGGGCTACACCTTC. It specifies CASSQENTGRGYTF.